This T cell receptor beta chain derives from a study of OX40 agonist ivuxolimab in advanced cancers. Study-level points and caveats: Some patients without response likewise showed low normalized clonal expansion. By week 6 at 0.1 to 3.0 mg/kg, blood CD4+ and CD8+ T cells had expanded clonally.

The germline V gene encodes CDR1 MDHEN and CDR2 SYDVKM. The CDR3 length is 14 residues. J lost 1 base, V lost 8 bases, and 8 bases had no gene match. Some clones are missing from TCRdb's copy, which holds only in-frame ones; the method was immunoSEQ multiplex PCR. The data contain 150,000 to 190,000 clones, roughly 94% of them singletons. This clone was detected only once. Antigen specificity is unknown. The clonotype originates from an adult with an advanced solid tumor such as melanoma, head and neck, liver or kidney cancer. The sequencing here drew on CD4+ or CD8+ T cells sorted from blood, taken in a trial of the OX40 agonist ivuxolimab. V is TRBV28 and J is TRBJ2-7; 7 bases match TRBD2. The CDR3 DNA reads TGTGCCAGCCCTCCGGGCGGGAGTTCCTACGAGCAGTACTTC. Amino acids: CASPPGGSSYEQYF.